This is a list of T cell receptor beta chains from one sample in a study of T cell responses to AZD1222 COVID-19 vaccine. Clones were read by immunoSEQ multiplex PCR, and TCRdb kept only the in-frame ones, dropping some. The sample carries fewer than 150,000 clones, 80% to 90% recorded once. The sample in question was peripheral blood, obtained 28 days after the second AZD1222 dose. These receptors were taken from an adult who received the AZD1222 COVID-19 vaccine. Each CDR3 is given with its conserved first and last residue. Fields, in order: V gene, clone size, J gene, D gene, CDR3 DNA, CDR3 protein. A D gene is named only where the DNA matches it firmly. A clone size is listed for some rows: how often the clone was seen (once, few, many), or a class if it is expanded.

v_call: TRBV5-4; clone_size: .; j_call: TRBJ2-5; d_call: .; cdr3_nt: TGTGCCAGCAGCTCCTGGACAGAAGAGACCCAGTACTTC; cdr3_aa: CASSSWTEETQYF
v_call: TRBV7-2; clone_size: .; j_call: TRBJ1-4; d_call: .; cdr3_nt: TGTGCCAGCAGCTTCACCTCTACAGGGTGGGGAGAAAAACTGTTTTTT; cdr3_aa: CASSFTSTGWGEKLFF
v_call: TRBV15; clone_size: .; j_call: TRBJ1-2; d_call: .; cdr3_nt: TGTGCCACCAGTTCAATGCCGGACTATGGCTACACCTTC; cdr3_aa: CATSSMPDYGYTF
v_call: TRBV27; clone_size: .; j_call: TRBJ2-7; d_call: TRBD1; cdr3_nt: TGTGCCAGCAGTCCACTGGGACAGGGGTACGAGCAGTACTTC; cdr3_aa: CASSPLGQGYEQYF
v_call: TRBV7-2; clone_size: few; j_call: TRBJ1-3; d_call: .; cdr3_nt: TGTGCCAGCAGCCTAGCGGGGAACTCTGGAAACACCATATATTTT; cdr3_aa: CASSLAGNSGNTIYF
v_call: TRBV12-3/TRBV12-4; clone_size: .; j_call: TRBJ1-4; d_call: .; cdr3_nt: TGTGCCAGCAGTTTAAAGGGGAATGAAAAACTGTTTTTT; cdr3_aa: CASSLKGNEKLFF
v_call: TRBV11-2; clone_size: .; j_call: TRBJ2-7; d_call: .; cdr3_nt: TGTGCCAGCAGCTTAGATGTGAGGGAGCAGTACTTC; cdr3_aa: CASSLDVREQYF
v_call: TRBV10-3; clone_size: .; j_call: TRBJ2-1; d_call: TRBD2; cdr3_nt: TGTGCCATCCTGGCGGGAGGGGGCAATGAGCAGTTCTTC; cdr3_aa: CAILAGGGNEQFF
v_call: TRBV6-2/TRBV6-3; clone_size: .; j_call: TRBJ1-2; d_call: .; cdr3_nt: TGTGCCAGCAGTTACTCGGTGGCCAAGTCGGGTGGCTACACCTTC; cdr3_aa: CASSYSVAKSGGYTF
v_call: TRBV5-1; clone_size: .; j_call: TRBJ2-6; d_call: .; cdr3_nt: TGCGCCAGCAGCTTGGCCATGGCGGGGACTGGGGCCAACGTCCTGACTTTC; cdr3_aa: CASSLAMAGTGANVLTF
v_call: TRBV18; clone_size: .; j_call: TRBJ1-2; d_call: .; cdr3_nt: TGTGCCAGCTCACCTGCTTCACAGGGAGAACATGGCTACACCTTC; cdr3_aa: CASSPASQGEHGYTF
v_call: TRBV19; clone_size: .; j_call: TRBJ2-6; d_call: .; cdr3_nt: TGTGCCAGTATTCCAAGGTGGCCACTCTCTGGGGCCAACGTCCTGACTTTC; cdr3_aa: CASIPRWPLSGANVLTF
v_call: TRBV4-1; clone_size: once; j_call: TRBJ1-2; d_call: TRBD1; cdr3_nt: TGCGCCAGCAGCCAAGTTGCCGGGACAGGGAGTGGCTACACCTTC; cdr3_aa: CASSQVAGTGSGYTF
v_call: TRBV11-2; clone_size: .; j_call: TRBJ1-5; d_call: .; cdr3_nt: TGTGCCAGCAGCTTAGGAGGGACCCACGCTCAGCCCCAGCATTTT; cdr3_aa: CASSLGGTHAQPQHF
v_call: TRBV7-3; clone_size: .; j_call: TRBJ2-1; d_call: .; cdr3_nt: TGTGCCAGCAGCCCTCCCCGGGGGAATGAGCAGTTCTTC; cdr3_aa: CASSPPRGNEQFF
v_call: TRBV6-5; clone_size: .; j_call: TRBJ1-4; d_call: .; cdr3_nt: TGTGCCAGCAACCTACAGGCGACTAATGAAAAACTGTTTTTT; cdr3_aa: CASNLQATNEKLFF
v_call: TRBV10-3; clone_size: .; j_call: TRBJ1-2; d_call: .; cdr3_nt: TGTGCCACCACAGAGACCTCTAGAGCCTCCACTAACTATGGCTACACCTTC; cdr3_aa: CATTETSRASTNYGYTF
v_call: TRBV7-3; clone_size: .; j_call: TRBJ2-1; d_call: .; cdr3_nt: TGTGCCAGCAGCTTATCGGGTACTAGCAGGGATGAGCAGTTCTTC; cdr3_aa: CASSLSGTSRDEQFF
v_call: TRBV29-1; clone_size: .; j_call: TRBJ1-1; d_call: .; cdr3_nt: TGCAGCGTTGATCAGGTTGAAGCTTTCTTT; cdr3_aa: CSVDQVEAFF
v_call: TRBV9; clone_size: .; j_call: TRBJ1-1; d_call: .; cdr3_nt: TGTGCCAGCAGCGTAGGGGTCGGAAACACTGAAGCTTTCTTT; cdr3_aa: CASSVGVGNTEAFF
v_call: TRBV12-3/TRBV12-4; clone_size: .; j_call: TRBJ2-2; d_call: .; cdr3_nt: TGTGCCAGCAGTTTGGGCCAGACCGGGGAGCTGTTTTTT; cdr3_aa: CASSLGQTGELFF
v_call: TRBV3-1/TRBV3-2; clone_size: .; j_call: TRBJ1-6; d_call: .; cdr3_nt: TGTGCCAGCAGCCAAGAGTGGGGAGGGTCACCCCTCCACTTT; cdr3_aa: CASSQEWGGSPLHF
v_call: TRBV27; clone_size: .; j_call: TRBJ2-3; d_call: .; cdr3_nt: TGTGCCAGCCGTTCTAGCGCCACAGATACGCAGTATTTT; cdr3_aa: CASRSSATDTQYF
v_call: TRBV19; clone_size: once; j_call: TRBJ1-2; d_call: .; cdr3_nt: TGTGCCAGTAGTATAGGGATTGGTAACTATGGCTACACCTTC; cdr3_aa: CASSIGIGNYGYTF
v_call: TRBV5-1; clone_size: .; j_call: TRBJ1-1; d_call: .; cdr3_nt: TGCGCCAGCAGCAACCTCGGGGTTGGGTCTGAAGCTTTCTTT; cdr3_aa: CASSNLGVGSEAFF
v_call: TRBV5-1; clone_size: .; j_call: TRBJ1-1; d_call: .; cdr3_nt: TGCGCCAGCAGCTTGACTACAGGGCACACTGAAGCTTTCTTT; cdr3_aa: CASSLTTGHTEAFF
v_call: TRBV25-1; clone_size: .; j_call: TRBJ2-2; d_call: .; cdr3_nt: TGTGCCAGCAGTGAACCCCCGGGCGCTGGGGGTAGCACCGGGGAGCTGTTTTTT; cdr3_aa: CASSEPPGAGGSTGELFF
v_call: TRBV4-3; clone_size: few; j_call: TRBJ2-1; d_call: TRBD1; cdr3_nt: TGCGCCAGCAGCCAAGGCAGGGGGCGCAACAATGAGCAGTTCTTC; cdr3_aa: CASSQGRGRNNEQFF
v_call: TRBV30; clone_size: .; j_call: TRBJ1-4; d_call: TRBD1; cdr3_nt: TGTGCCTGGAGTCGCTGGGACAGGGGGTCTGGCGTCAATGAAAAACTGTTTTTT; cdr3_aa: CAWSRWDRGSGVNEKLFF
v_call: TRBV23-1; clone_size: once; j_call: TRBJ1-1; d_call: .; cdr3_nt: TGCGCCCGGGCCGGAGCTGCGAACACTGAAGCTTTCTTT; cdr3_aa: CARAGAANTEAFF
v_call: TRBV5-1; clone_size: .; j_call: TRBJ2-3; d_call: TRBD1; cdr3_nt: TGCGCCAGCAGCAGGACAGGGACTAGCACAGATACGCAGTATTTT; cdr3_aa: CASSRTGTSTDTQYF
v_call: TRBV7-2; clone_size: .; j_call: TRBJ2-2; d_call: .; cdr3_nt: TGTGCCAGCACCCACGGGGGCGGAACCGGGGAGCTGTTTTTT; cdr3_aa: CASTHGGGTGELFF
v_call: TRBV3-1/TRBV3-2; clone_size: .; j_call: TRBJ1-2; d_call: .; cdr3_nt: TGTGCCAGCAGCCTGCCGTACGGTGGCTACACCTTC; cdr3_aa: CASSLPYGGYTF
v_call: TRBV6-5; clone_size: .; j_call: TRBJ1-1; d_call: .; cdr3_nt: TGTGCCAGCAGTTACGGAACACCTGGGAACACTGAAGCTTTCTTT; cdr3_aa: CASSYGTPGNTEAFF
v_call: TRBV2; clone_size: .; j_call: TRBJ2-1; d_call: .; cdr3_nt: TGTGCCAGCAGTGAAGTTCAAACCGGGGAGCAGTTCTTC; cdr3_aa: CASSEVQTGEQFF
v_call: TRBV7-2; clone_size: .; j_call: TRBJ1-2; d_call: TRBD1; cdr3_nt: TGTGCCAGCAGCTCCACCGGGACAGGGTTGCATGGCTACACCTTC; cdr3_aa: CASSSTGTGLHGYTF
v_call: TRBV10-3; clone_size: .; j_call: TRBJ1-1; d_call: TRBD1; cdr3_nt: TGTGCCACCACGGACAGGGAGGGCACTGAAGCTTTCTTT; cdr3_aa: CATTDREGTEAFF
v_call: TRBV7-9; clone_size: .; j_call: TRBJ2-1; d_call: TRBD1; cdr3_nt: TGTGCCAGCAGTCCCCCCGGGACAGGGAGGAATGAGCAGTTCTTC; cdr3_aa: CASSPPGTGRNEQFF
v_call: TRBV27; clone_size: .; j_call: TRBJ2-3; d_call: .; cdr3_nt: TGTGCCAGCAGATCCCCAAACACAGATACGCAGTATTTT; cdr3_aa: CASRSPNTDTQYF
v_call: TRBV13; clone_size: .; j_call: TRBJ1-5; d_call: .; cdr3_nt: TGTGCCAGCAGCTTACGGAGGGATAAGCCCCAGCATTTT; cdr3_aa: CASSLRRDKPQHF
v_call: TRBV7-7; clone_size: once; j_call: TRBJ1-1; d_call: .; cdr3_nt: TGTTCACACCGGGCCCCCGGGCGGGATGAGACTGAAGCTTTCTTT; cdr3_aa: CSHRAPGRDETEAFF
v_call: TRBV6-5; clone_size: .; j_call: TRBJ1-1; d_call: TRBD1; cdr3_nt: TGTGCCAGCAGTTACCCTGGACAGGGAGGGACTGAAGCTTTCTTT; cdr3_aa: CASSYPGQGGTEAFF
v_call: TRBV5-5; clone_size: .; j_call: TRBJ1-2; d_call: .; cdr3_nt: TGTGCCAGCAGCATAACAGGGAGGAACTATGGCTACACCTTC; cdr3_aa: CASSITGRNYGYTF
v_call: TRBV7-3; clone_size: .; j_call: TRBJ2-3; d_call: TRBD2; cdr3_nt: TGTGCCAGCAGCTTTCTCGGGGGGGACACAGATACGCAGTATTTT; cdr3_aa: CASSFLGGDTDTQYF
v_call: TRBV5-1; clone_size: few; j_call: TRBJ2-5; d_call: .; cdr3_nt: TGCGCCAGCAGCCCCTCGGTGGGTGAGACCCAGTACTTC; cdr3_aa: CASSPSVGETQYF
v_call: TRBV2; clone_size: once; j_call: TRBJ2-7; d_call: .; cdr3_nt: TGTGCCAGCAGGGGCGGGGGCCGCTACGAGCAGTACTTC; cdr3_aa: CASRGGGRYEQYF
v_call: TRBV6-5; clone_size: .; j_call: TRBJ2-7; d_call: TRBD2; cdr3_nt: TGTGCCAGCACTAAGGGACTAGCGGGCTACGAGCAGTACTTC; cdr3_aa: CASTKGLAGYEQYF
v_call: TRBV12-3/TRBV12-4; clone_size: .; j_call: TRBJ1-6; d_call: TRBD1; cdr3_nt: TGTGCCAGCAGTCAGACAGGGAATTCACCCCTCCACTTT; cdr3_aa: CASSQTGNSPLHF
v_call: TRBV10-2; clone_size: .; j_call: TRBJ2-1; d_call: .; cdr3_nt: TGCGCCAGCAGTGGTCGAGGTCTCTTGGACAAGCGTATTCAAGGACGATCGAATGAGCAGTTCTTC; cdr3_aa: CASSGRGLLDKRIQGRSNEQFF
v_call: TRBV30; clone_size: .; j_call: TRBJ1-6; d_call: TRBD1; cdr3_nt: TGTGCCTGGAGTCCCGGACAGGTACCTTTCCACTTT; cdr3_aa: CAWSPGQVPFHF
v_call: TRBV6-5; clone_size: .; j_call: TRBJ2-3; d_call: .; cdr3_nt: TGTGCCAGCAGTTTGGGGTTCCTAGCGTTAGGAGATACGCAGTATTTT; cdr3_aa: CASSLGFLALGDTQYF
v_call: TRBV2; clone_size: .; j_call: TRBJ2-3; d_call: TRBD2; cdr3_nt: TGTGCCAGCAGTTTAAGGGTGGCGGGGGATGAATCTAGCACAGATACGCAGTATTTT; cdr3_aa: CASSLRVAGDESSTDTQYF
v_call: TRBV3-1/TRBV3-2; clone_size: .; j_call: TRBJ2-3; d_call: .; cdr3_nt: TGTGCCAGCAGCCAAGATGGTACGCAGTATTTT; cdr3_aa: CASSQDGTQYF
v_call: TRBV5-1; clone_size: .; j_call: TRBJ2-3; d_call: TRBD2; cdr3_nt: TGCGCCAGCAGCTTGGGTAGCGGGGGGACAGATACGCAGTATTTT; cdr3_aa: CASSLGSGGTDTQYF
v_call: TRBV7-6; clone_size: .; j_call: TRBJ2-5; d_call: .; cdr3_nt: TGTGCCAGCAGCTTAGTGGCTAGCGTAGGAGAGACCCAGTACTTC; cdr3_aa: CASSLVASVGETQYF
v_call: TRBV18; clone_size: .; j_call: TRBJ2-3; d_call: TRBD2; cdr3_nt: TGTGCCAGCTCACCAGTGGCGGGGGGCACAGATACGCAGTATTTT; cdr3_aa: CASSPVAGGTDTQYF
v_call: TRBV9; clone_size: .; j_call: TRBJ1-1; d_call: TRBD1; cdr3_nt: TGTGCCAGCAGCCAACAAGGGGGCAGTTTACTCGCTGAAGCTTTCTTT; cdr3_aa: CASSQQGGSLLAEAFF